The 26 T cell receptor beta chains given below trace back to one sample, sequenced in a study of PD-1 blockade in classical Hodgkin lymphoma. All the patients suffered relapse after autologous stem cell transplantation, and brentuximab vedotin exposure differed. The data were produced by immunoSEQ multiplex PCR, yet TCRdb's version contains in-frame clones alone and is incomplete. The sample consists of 20,000 to 25,000 clones, 69% of them appearing once. Sequences were derived from peripheral blood mononuclear cells (PBMCs), sampled at baseline. These receptors all stem from a human donor with classical Hodgkin lymphoma.

The chain is built from TRBV27 and TRBJ1-6; TRBD1 is a possible D gene (6 bases). The CDR3 is 17 residues long. V lost 4 bases to trimming and J lost 7 bases, with 20 bases between them. The germline gives CDR1 MNHEY, CDR2 SMNVEV (reference sequence). CDR3 nucleotide sequence: TGTGCCAGCAGTTCACCGAGACCGGGACATAGGAATTCACCCCTCCACTTT. This sequence encodes CASSSPRPGHRNSPLHF.

The chain has TRBV30 and TRBJ1-4, with 10 bases identical to TRBD1. The germline gives CDR1 GTSNPN, CDR2 SVGIG (reference sequence). J was trimmed by 2 bases and V by 1 base; bases with no gene match: 7. The CDR3 is made up of 17 amino acids. CDR3 region: CAWSAPGQGNTNEKLFF. CDR3 coding DNA: TGTGCCTGGAGTGCACCGGGACAGGGGAATACTAATGAAAAACTGTTTTTT.

A single count supports this clone. This chain links TRBV27 with TRBJ1-5; 7 bases are a match to TRBD1. This CDR3 spans 14 amino acids. Germline V gives CDR1 MNHEY, CDR2 SMNVEV (reference sequence). The V gene end was trimmed by 2 bases and the J gene end by 11 bases; junction bases not matched to a gene: 9. This chain's CDR3 is CASSLGTDPGAQHF. The CDR3 coding sequence is TGTGCCAGCAGTTTAGGGACAGATCCGGGGGCCCAGCATTTT.

This chain links TRBV4-1 with TRBJ1-3; D remains unclear. V lost 3 bases and J 4 bases, leaving 7 bases between the germline ends. CDR3 length: 13 residues. CDR1 is MGHRA, CDR2 YSYEKL, per germline. As DNA, the CDR3 is TGCGCCAGCAGCCAGACCGGCGGAAACACCATATATTTT. This sequence encodes CASSQTGGNTIYF.

The J gene is TRBJ2-2, the V gene TRBV19; 12 nucleotides match TRBD1. Germline V gene data show CDR1 as LNHDA and CDR2 as SQIVND (reference sequence). The CDR3 covers 19 residues. V lost 2 bases and J lost 0; bases outside the gene matches: 7. CDR3 residues: CASSIIMGTGGANTGELFF. The CDR3 nucleotides are TGTGCCAGTAGTATAATTATGGGGACAGGGGGCGCGAACACCGGGGAGCTGTTTTTT.

The chain carries TRBV2 and TRBJ1-2, with D perhaps matching TRBD1 (5 bases). Trimming stripped 5 bases from V and 7 bases from J, with 23 bases between. CDR3 length: 16 residues. Looked up from germline, CDR1 is SNHLY and CDR2 is FYNNEI. The CDR3 here is CASSPPGVARFGGYTF. The CDR3 DNA is TGTGCCAGCAGTCCCCCGGGGGTGGCGCGGTTCGGTGGCTACACCTTC.

This clone was seen just once. V gene TRBV7-8 combines with J gene TRBJ2-1; D tentatively reads TRBD1 or TRBD2 (5 bases each). This CDR3 is built from 15 residues. V shed 1 base and J shed 4 bases, with 11 bases lying between them. Germline V gene sequence: CDR1 SGHVS, CDR2 FQNEAQ. The chain's CDR3 is CASSLGDPLYNEQFF. Here the CDR3 DNA reads TGTGCCAGCAGCTTAGGGGACCCGCTTTACAATGAGCAGTTCTTC.

This rearrangement joins TRBV5-6 to TRBJ1-1; 8 nucleotides match TRBD1. The trim removed 4 bases at V and 0 bases at J, leaving 8 bases unmatched. CDR1 is SGHDT, CDR2 YYEEEE, per germline. This CDR3 has 16 residues. The CDR3 loop reads CASSIRTGSMNTEAFF. The CDR3 DNA follows: TGTGCCAGCAGCATACGGACAGGGAGCATGAACACTGAAGCTTTCTTT. Combining the CDR3 with reference TRBV5-6 and TRBJ1-1 gives the whole variable domain DAGVTQSPTHLIKTRGQQVTLRCSPKSGHDTVSWYQQALGQGPQFIFQYYEEEERQRGNFPDRFSGHQFPNYSSELNVNALLLGDSALYLCASSIRTGSMNTEAFFGQGTRLTVV.

V and J are TRBV4-2 and TRBJ2-1; no firm D call. The germline gives CDR1 LGHNA, CDR2 YNFKEQ. The CDR3 has 15 residues. Trimming removed 0 bases from V and 4 bases from J, with 10 bases in between. The CDR3 reads CASSQDRRTYNEQFF. Written as DNA, the CDR3 is TGTGCCAGCAGCCAAGATCGTAGAACTTACAATGAGCAGTTCTTC.

CDR3 protein: CASSQVELSTDTQYF. The CDR3 coding sequence is TGTGCCAGCAGCCAAGTCGAGCTTAGCACAGATACGCAGTATTTT. The chain uses TRBV4-2 and TRBJ2-3; unclear D gene. The CDR3 runs to 15 residues. Trimming left V 1 base short and J 0 bases short, with 8 bases between. Germline V gene data show CDR1 as LGHNA and CDR2 as YNFKEQ.

This sequence joins TRBV23-1 and TRBJ2-7; TRBD1 might be the D (6 bases). TRBV23-1 is assigned to the ORF class and has an uncertain function. CDR3 size: 13 residues. Trimming pared 3 bases from V and 6 bases from J, leaving 12 bases between. This chain's CDR3 is CASSQPTGGEQYF. The DNA of the CDR3 is TGCGCCAGCAGTCAGCCGACAGGAGGCGAGCAGTACTTC.

The chain links TRBV27 to TRBJ2-7, with D uncertain. The germline V gene has CDR1 MNHEY and CDR2 SMNVEV (reference sequence). The CDR3 length is 14 residues. V gave up 5 bases and J gave up 5 bases, with 16 bases separating them. As DNA, the CDR3 is TGTGCCAGCAGTACCGGAACCGTTACCCACGAGCAGTACTTC. As protein: CASSTGTVTHEQYF.

This clone has more than one count but fewer than ten. The chain is built from TRBV5-4 and TRBJ2-7; tentative D call: TRBD2 (7 bases). The germline CDR1 and CDR2 sequences are SGHNT and YYREEE (reference sequence). With 0 bases removed from V and 5 bases from J, the gap between germline ends came to 12 bases. The CDR3 has 14 amino acids. The CDR3 protein is CASSLVGGQDEQYF. The CDR3 DNA sequence: TGTGCCAGCAGCTTGGTCGGGGGGCAAGACGAGCAGTACTTC.

This chain uses TRBV30 with TRBJ2-7; D remains ambiguous. The germline gives CDR1 GTSNPN, CDR2 SVGIG (reference sequence). V lost 0 bases and J 5 bases, leaving 14 bases between the germline ends. The CDR3 loop spans 14 amino acids. The CDR3 coding sequence is TGTGCCTGGAGTGTATCCAGGATCGGCCACGAGCAGTACTTC. Protein: CAWSVSRIGHEQYF.

The chain has TRBV4-3 and TRBJ1-3, with no clear D. Trimming pared 0 bases from V and 2 bases from J, leaving 11 bases between. CDR1 is LGHNA, CDR2 YSLEER, per germline. There are 16 residues in the CDR3. DNA for the CDR3: TGCGCCAGCAGCCAAGAGTTCGGGGAGGCTGGAAACACCATATATTTT. Its translation: CASSQEFGEAGNTIYF.

This chain joins TRBV4-1 and TRBJ2-1, with D perhaps matching TRBD1 (6 bases). The CDR3 extends over 15 amino acids. Germline CDR1 MGHRA, CDR2 YSYEKL. V gave up 1 base and J gave up 4 bases, with 11 bases separating them. The CDR3 here is CASSQVADRYNEQFF. DNA for the CDR3: TGCGCCAGCAGCCAAGTAGCCGACAGGTACAATGAGCAGTTCTTC.

This clone occurred once. The chain uses TRBV6-5 and TRBJ1-5; D gene unclear. The CDR3 extends over 13 amino acids. Trimming removed 6 bases from V and 3 bases from J, with 9 bases in between. Germline loops: CDR1 MNHEY, CDR2 SVGAGI. The CDR3 region is CASRDGFNQPQHF. CDR3 bases: TGTGCCAGCAGGGACGGCTTCAATCAGCCCCAGCATTTT.

Remarks on this clone: Within the sample, other DNA sequences also encode this same CDR3. The V gene is TRBV6-5, the J gene TRBJ2-2, with D hard to call. The germline V gene has CDR1 MNHEY and CDR2 SVGAGI. The CDR3 runs to 13 residues. V gave up 6 bases and J gave up 4 bases, with 9 bases separating them. CDR3 residues: CASSSGGTGELFF. CDR3 DNA: TGTGCCAGCAGCTCGGGCGGCACCGGGGAGCTGTTTTTT.

This clone was found once. This chain links TRBV7-2 with TRBJ2-2; TRBD2 might be the D (5 bases). CDR1 and CDR2 (germline): SGHTA, FQGNSA. The germline V and J ends were trimmed by 5 bases and 5 bases, with 15 bases remaining between them. There are 15 residues in the CDR3. The CDR3 DNA is TGTGCCAGCAGCGCCCAATGGGAGAAAACCGGGGAGCTGTTTTTT. Protein sequence: CASSAQWEKTGELFF.

V and J are TRBV7-6 and TRBJ1-3; tentative D call: TRBD1 (5 bases). CDR3 size: 16 residues. CDR1 SGHVS and CDR2 FNYEAQ come from the germline V gene. V lost 4 bases and J 2 bases, leaving 15 bases between the germline ends. In DNA form, the CDR3 reads TGTGCCAGCAGCTCTCGGCTCAGGGAAACTGGAAACACCATATATTTT. It specifies CASSSRLRETGNTIYF.

V and J are TRBV27 and TRBJ2-1, with 12 bases lining up with TRBD2. This CDR3 has 14 residues. The junction had 3 bases not matched to a gene; V was cut back by 6 bases and J by 6 bases. Germline CDR1 MNHEY, CDR2 SMNVEV (reference sequence). CDR3 bases: TGTGCCAGCAGGACTAGCGGGGGATTCAATGAGCAGTTCTTC. Amino acids: CASRTSGGFNEQFF.

For the CDR3, the DNA is TGTGCCATCAGTGAGTCGGTGGGGTTAAATGAAAAACTGTTTTTT. Translated: CAISESVGLNEKLFF. The chain combines TRBV10-3 with TRBJ1-4; D not resolved. The CDR3 totals 15 residues. The germline CDR1 and CDR2 sequences are ENHRY and SYGVKD. Trimming took 0 bases from V and 5 from J, leaving 10 bases between them.

The rearrangement links TRBV4-2 to TRBJ1-3; D unresolved. Deletions cut 0 bases from V and 2 bases from J, with 8 bases between. This CDR3 has 15 residues. The V gene's germline CDR1 is LGHNA and CDR2 YNFKEQ. The CDR3 sequence is CASSQDRETGNTIYF. The CDR3 DNA follows: TGTGCCAGCAGCCAAGACCGGGAAACTGGAAACACCATATATTTT.

This clone has more than one count but fewer than ten. This rearrangement joins TRBV9 to TRBJ2-3; 8 positions match TRBD2. The CDR3 is 15 residues long. Trimming took 3 bases from V and 5 from J; bases not matched to a gene: 8. In germline, CDR1 is SGDLS, CDR2 YYNGEE. CDR3 DNA: TGTGCCAGCAGCGCCGGACTAGCCAAGGGAGATACGCAGTATTTT. Translating it yields CASSAGLAKGDTQYF.

This chain uses TRBV7-9 with TRBJ1-6; 7 positions match TRBD1. Germline assignment: CDR1 SEHNR and CDR2 FQNEAQ (reference sequence). CDR3 length: 16 amino acids. V dropped 4 bases and J dropped 10; count of bases not matched to a gene: 13. CDR3 bases: TGTGCCAGCAGCTCCCAGAGGGGAGGACAGGAGTCACCCCTCCACTTT. Residues: CASSSQRGGQESPLHF.

This clone was seen only a few times. Other DNA sequences within the sample encode an identical CDR3. The chain joins TRBV5-6 to TRBJ1-5; D gene unclear. V lost 2 bases and J lost 0, with 9 bases in between. The CDR3 length is 15 residues. Germline V gene data show CDR1 as SGHDT and CDR2 as YYEEEE. CDR3 in amino acids: CASSFGPDSNQPQHF. The CDR3 DNA follows: TGTGCCAGCAGCTTCGGACCGGATAGCAATCAGCCCCAGCATTTT.